The 24 T cell receptor beta chains in this list originate from one sample, sequenced in a study of cytomegalovirus exposure and HLA in healthy donors. PCR used 60 Vbeta primers and 13 Jbeta primers. The method was immunoSEQ multiplex PCR; TCRdb's version includes in-frame clones alone and lacks a portion of them. Of about 200,000 clones listed, roughly three quarters are singletons. Source material: PBMCs. These receptor sequences come from a man in his fifties in good health and CMV-seronegative.

The genes are TRBV4-1 and TRBJ1-2; tentative D call: TRBD1 (5 bases). The CDR3 runs to 13 residues. The germline gives CDR1 MGHRA, CDR2 YSYEKL. The ends were cut back, 3 bases at V and 4 bases at J, with 9 bases in the middle. CDR3 nucleotides: TGCGCCAGCAGCCAGGGGCTGGGCTATGGCTACACCTTC. Translating gives CASSQGLGYGYTF.

The table lists this clone with a count of one. This rearrangement joins TRBV6-5 to TRBJ2-7; D gene ambiguous. The CDR3 is 12 residues long. Germline V gene lookup returns CDR1 MNHEY and CDR2 SVGAGI. Trimming stripped 6 bases from V and 4 bases from J, with 10 bases between. In DNA, the CDR3 is TGTGCCAGCAGCCGCTCGCGTTACGAGCAGTACTTC. It specifies CASSRSRYEQYF.

This clone has only a few counts. This chain uses TRBV28 with TRBJ2-1; weak D call: TRBD2 (6 bases). V was pared by 7 bases and J by 4 bases, with 14 bases between. The CDR3 is made up of 14 amino acids. Germline CDR1 is MDHEN and CDR2 is SYDVKM. CDR3 region: CASTVGGRYNEQFF. The CDR3, as DNA: TGTGCCAGCACGGTGGGAGGCCGATACAATGAGCAGTTCTTC.

This chain connects TRBV9 to TRBJ1-2; 7 bases are a match to TRBD1. The J segment lost 5 bases and the V segment lost 3 bases, leaving 10 bases of the junction unmatched. Germline CDR1 and CDR2: SGDLS and YYNGEE. The CDR3 is 15 residues long. The CDR3 spells CASSAGEGTAYGYTF. CDR3 in DNA: TGTGCCAGCAGCGCGGGTGAAGGGACAGCTTATGGCTACACCTTC. The full variable domain, its missing parts supplied by reference TRBV9 and TRBJ1-2, is DSGVTQTPKHLITATGQRVTLRCSPRSGDLSVYWYQQSLDQGLQFLIQYYNGEERAKGNILERFSAQQFPDLHSELNLSSLELGDSALYFCASSAGEGTAYGYTFGSGTRLTVV.

The rearrangement joins TRBV5-1 to TRBJ1-2, with D possibly being TRBD1 (5 bases). Trimming shortened V by 0 bases and J by 5 bases, and 8 bases separated the two germline ends. The CDR3 runs to 13 residues. Germline CDR1 SGHRS, CDR2 YFSETQ. CDR3 coding DNA: TGCGCCAGCAGCTTGGGGGGGACTTATGGCTACACCTTC. Translation gives CASSLGGTYGYTF.

The genes are TRBV7-8 and TRBJ2-1; TRBD2 matches at 13 bases. The CDR3 is made up of 16 amino acids. The V gene end was trimmed by 1 base and the J gene end by 9 bases; junction bases not matched to a gene: 6. The germline gives CDR1 SGHVS, CDR2 FQNEAQ. The CDR3: CASSLDPLAGGGEQFF. The CDR3 DNA reads as TGTGCCAGCAGCTTAGATCCACTAGCGGGGGGGGGTGAGCAGTTCTTC.

The J gene is TRBJ2-2, the V gene TRBV28; 8 bases map to TRBD1. V shed 5 bases and J 5 bases; nucleotides not matched to a gene: 7. Germline CDR1 is MDHEN and CDR2 is SYDVKM. This CDR3 contains 15 residues. The CDR3 sequence is CASSLRGPRTGELFF. CDR3 DNA: TGTGCCAGCAGTCTCAGGGGGCCGCGTACCGGGGAGCTGTTTTTT.

Points on this clone: At one of its ends the junction is not consistent with the germline gene, which may arise from a read error. This chain links TRBV7-9 with TRBJ1-1; D unclear. CDR1 SEHNR and CDR2 FQNEAQ come from the germline V gene (reference sequence). The CDR3 has 14 amino acids. CDR3 loop: CVSSLVAGNTEAFF. CDR3 sequence (DNA): TGTGTCAGCAGCTTAGTGGCGGGAAACACTGAAGCTTTCTTT.

This clone was found a few times. CDR3 DNA: TGTGCCAGCAGTGCTAGACAGAGAATGAACACTGAAGCTTTCTTT. Translating gives CASSARQRMNTEAFF. This sequence joins TRBV6-1 and TRBJ1-1; tentatively, D is TRBD1 (5 bases). Trimming took off 4 bases at V and 0 bases at J, with 12 bases between the two ends. Germline CDR1 is MNHNS and CDR2 is SASEGT. This CDR3 has 15 amino acids.

V and J are TRBV27 and TRBJ2-2; D possibly corresponds to TRBD2 (5 bases). Germline V CDR1 and CDR2: MNHEY, SMNVEV (reference sequence). Trimming left V 5 bases short and J 1 base short, with 23 bases between. The CDR3 runs 19 residues. The CDR3 reads CASSSRIETKGGNTGELFF. The CDR3, as DNA: TGTGCCAGCAGTAGTCGGATCGAGACTAAAGGAGGGAACACCGGGGAGCTGTTTTTT.

The rearrangement joins TRBV11-3 to TRBJ2-3; 7 nucleotides agree with TRBD2. The germline CDR1 and CDR2 sequences are SGHNT and YENEEA. CDR3 length equals 14 residues. Trimming took 4 bases from V and 4 from J; bases not matched to a gene: 5. The CDR3 DNA reads as TGTGCCAGCAGCTCTAGACTAGCCCCAGATACGCAGTATTTT. As protein: CASSSRLAPDTQYF.

J is TRBJ2-7 and V is TRBV5-6, with unresolved D. CDR3 length: 13 residues. V gave up 0 bases and J gave up 2 bases, with 6 bases separating them. Germline V gene lookup returns CDR1 SGHDT and CDR2 YYEEEE. This chain's CDR3 is CASSLDFPYEQYF. The DNA for the CDR3 is TGTGCCAGCAGCTTGGACTTTCCCTACGAGCAGTACTTC.

In this sample, this clone turned up once. This chain joins TRBV30 and TRBJ1-1, with 10 bases matching TRBD1. Germline V gene data show CDR1 as GTSNPN and CDR2 as SVGIG (reference sequence). J lost 1 base, V lost 1 base, and 15 bases had no gene match. The length of the CDR3 is 19 residues. The CDR3 protein is CAWSGDRGRVVVRNTEAFF. In DNA, the CDR3 is TGTGCCTGGAGTGGAGACAGGGGGCGAGTGGTTGTAAGGAACACTGAAGCTTTCTTT.

The J gene is TRBJ2-2, the V gene TRBV28, with D possibly matching TRBD2 (6 bases). This CDR3 spans 15 amino acids. Trimming cost V 6 bases and J 5 bases, with 16 bases left between them. Germline CDR1 MDHEN, CDR2 SYDVKM. The CDR3 region is CASRSQRRGTGELFF. The CDR3 DNA follows: TGTGCCAGCAGATCTCAAAGGCGGGGTACCGGGGAGCTGTTTTTT.

V gene TRBV7-6 combines with J gene TRBJ2-5; D not certain. Trimming took off 5 bases at V and 5 bases at J, with 15 bases between the two ends. Germline loops: CDR1 SGHVS, CDR2 FNYEAQ. This CDR3 region has 14 residues. Here the CDR3 DNA reads TGTGCCAGCAGCCCTAATAGTCTCTTTGAGACCCAGTACTTC. This gives the protein CASSPNSLFETQYF. The complete variable domain, with remaining parts taken from reference TRBV7-6 and TRBJ2-5, reads GAGVSQSPRYKVTKRGQDVALRCDPISGHVSLYWYRQALGQGPEFLTYFNYEAQQDKSGLPNDRFSAERPEGSISTLTIQRTEQRDSAMYRCASSPNSLFETQYFGPGTRLLVL.

V and J are TRBV7-3 and TRBJ1-2; D is perhaps TRBD1 (6 bases). The germline V and J ends were trimmed by 3 bases and 6 bases, with 14 bases remaining between them. Germline assignment: CDR1 SGHTA and CDR2 FQGTGA. The CDR3 is made up of 14 amino acids. For the CDR3, the DNA is TGTGCCAGCAGCTTGATGGGGGCTGGGGATGGCTACACCTTC. It translates to CASSLMGAGDGYTF.

The CDR3 reads CATSRSRDRGTSNEKLFF. The CDR3 DNA sequence: TGTGCCACCAGCAGATCCCGGGACAGGGGTACGTCTAATGAAAAACTGTTTTTT. The chain has TRBV15 and TRBJ1-4; TRBD1 matches at 10 bases. V dropped 2 bases and J dropped 3; count of bases not matched to a gene: 9. The CDR3 sequence is 18 residues long. Germline CDR1 and CDR2: LNHNV and YYDKDF (reference sequence).

V and J are TRBV25-1 and TRBJ2-4; D remains ambiguous. This CDR3 is 12 amino acids long. Trimming took off 5 bases at V and 6 bases at J, with 8 bases between the two ends. In germline, CDR1 is MGHDK, CDR2 SYGVNS. The CDR3: CASSRDGNIQYF. As DNA, the CDR3 is TGTGCCAGCAGTAGAGATGGAAACATTCAGTACTTC.

The rearrangement joins TRBV5-1 to TRBJ2-7, with 10 bases aligning to TRBD1. Looked up from germline, CDR1 is SGHRS and CDR2 is YFSETQ. The CDR3 covers 14 residues. With V trimmed by 2 bases and J by 2 bases, 1 base remained unmatched. The CDR3 coding sequence is TGCGCCAGCAGCTTCGGGACAGGGGCCTACGAGCAGTACTTC. Amino acids: CASSFGTGAYEQYF.

The chain joins TRBV28 to TRBJ1-1, with a tentative D call TRBD1 (6 bases). Trimming pared 5 bases from V and 6 bases from J, leaving 25 bases between. The CDR3 has 17 residues. CDR1 is MDHEN and CDR2 is SYDVKM in the germline V gene. The chain's CDR3 is CASSPPGGQRRSAEAFF. For the CDR3, the DNA is TGTGCCAGCAGTCCTCCCGGGGGGCAAAGGAGGAGCGCTGAAGCTTTCTTT.

The chain carries TRBV25-1 and TRBJ2-3; D gene uncertain. The CDR3 totals 14 residues. CDR1 MGHDK and CDR2 SYGVNS come from the germline V gene. Trimming took off 6 bases at V and 2 bases at J, with 12 bases between the two ends. CDR3 DNA sequence: TGTGCCAGCAGCCCAAACGGTTACACAGATACGCAGTATTTT. As protein: CASSPNGYTDTQYF. The whole variable domain, filled in from reference TRBV25-1 and TRBJ2-3, reads EADIYQTPRYLVIGTGKKITLECSQTMGHDKMYWYQQDPGMELHLIHYSYGVNSTEKGDLSSESTVSRIRTEHFPLTLESARPSHTSQYLCASSPNGYTDTQYFGPGTRLTVL.

This chain joins TRBV4-1 and TRBJ2-7; D gene unclear. Deletions cut 3 bases from V and 4 bases from J, with 10 bases between. The CDR3 has 13 residues. CDR1 is MGHRA, CDR2 YSYEKL, per germline. This CDR3 is CASSHLLGYEQYF. CDR3 nucleotide sequence: TGCGCCAGCAGCCATCTGCTAGGTTACGAGCAGTACTTC.

This rearrangement joins TRBV6-5 to TRBJ2-7; D may be TRBD1 (6 bases). CDR1 and CDR2 from the germline V gene are MNHEY and SVGAGI. CDR3 length equals 14 residues. The V and J ends lost 8 bases and 2 bases respectively, with 16 bases between them. The CDR3 DNA reads as TGTGCCAGCGCGGACTCCGGGACACCCTACGAGCAGTACTTC. Translated: CASADSGTPYEQYF.

The V and J genes are TRBV5-6 and TRBJ1-4; tentative D call: TRBD1 (6 bases). The V gene's germline CDR1 is SGHDT and CDR2 YYEEEE. Trimming removed 6 bases from V and 7 bases from J, with 19 bases in between. This CDR3 comprises 15 residues. The CDR3 spells CASTQTGGVPEKLFF. CDR3 DNA sequence: TGTGCCAGCACCCAAACGGGGGGCGTCCCTGAAAAACTGTTTTTT.